The 5 T cell receptor beta chains presented below share a single source sample, sequenced in a study of Graves' ophthalmopathy and Graves' hyperthyroidism. Amplification targeted the TCR beta CDR3 regions, with RNA transcripts as the source material. Investigators did first-round RT-PCR with HTBI primers, then second-round multiplex PCR. One entry per CDR3 protein results from TCRdb running MiXCR on the multiplex PCR reads. The table lists about 220,000 distinct CDR3 sequences, 20% to 25% of them singletons. The specimen sequenced was peripheral blood. The receptors were sampled from a woman aged 50 to 60 with Graves' ophthalmopathy.

The sample holds many counts of this clonotype. The chain carries TRBV7-2 and TRBJ1-5, with unresolved D. Trimming cost V 1 base and J 6 bases, with 13 bases left between them. The CDR3 covers 15 residues. Germline values: CDR1 SGHTA, CDR2 FQGNSA. The CDR3 bases are TGTGCCAGCAGCTTAGGGCCTTCCGGAGGTCAGCCCCAGCATTTT. Amino acid sequence: CASSLGPSGGQPQHF. Full variable domain (outside the CDR3, taken from reference TRBV7-2 and TRBJ1-5): GAGVSQSPSNKVTEKGKDVELRCDPISGHTALYWYRQSLGQGLEFLIYFQGNSAPDKSGLPSDRFSAERTGGSVSTLTIQRTQQEDSAVYLCASSLGPSGGQPQHFGDGTRLSIL.

This clonotype occurred many times. The chain recombines TRBV29-1 with TRBJ2-7, with D possibly TRBD1 on 6 matching bases. The CDR3 runs 13 residues. Germline V CDR1 and CDR2: SQVTM, ANQGSEA. The V end was cut by 4 bases, the J end by 2 bases, with 12 bases between. DNA of the CDR3: TGCAGCGTTGCGAACAGGGATACCTACGAGCAGTACTTC. Its protein is CSVANRDTYEQYF.

This clonotype appeared many times. This chain joins TRBV2 and TRBJ1-2, with TRBD1 as a possible D gene (6 bases). V was clipped by 6 bases and J by 4 bases, with 12 bases between them. This CDR3 has 13 residues. Germline assignment: CDR1 SNHLY and CDR2 FYNNEI. Written as DNA, the CDR3 is TGTGCCAGCAGGTCCGGGGGCCGCTATGGCTACACCTTC. Translation gives CASRSGGRYGYTF.

The rearrangement links TRBV20-1 to TRBJ1-5; D might be TRBD1 (5 bases). Germline CDR1 is DFQATT and CDR2 is SNEGSKA (reference sequence). V lost 0 bases and J lost 6, with 12 bases in between. The CDR3 contains 14 residues. DNA for the CDR3: TGCAGTGCTAGAGATCCCAGGGAAGTTCAGCCCCAGCATTTT. Encoded protein: CSARDPREVQPQHF.

This clonotype was counted many times. V gene TRBV3-1 combines with J gene TRBJ2-7; D possibly corresponds to TRBD2 (5 bases). V lost 0 bases to trimming and J lost 7 bases, with 13 bases between them. The length of the CDR3 is 14 residues. The germline V gene has CDR1 LGHDT and CDR2 YNNKEL (reference sequence). The CDR3 here is CASSQEGAAREQYF. Here the CDR3 DNA reads TGTGCCAGCAGCCAAGAAGGAGCGGCTCGGGAGCAGTACTTC.